What follows are 28 T cell receptor beta chains derived from one specimen sequenced in a study of CD8 T cells in ankylosing spondylitis listed by TCRdb under 2017. Library construction relied on 5' RACE. The sample was run on an Illumina HiSeq 2500. TCRdb reran the public reads through fastp at Q25 and MiXCR, keeping productive beta chains. Rows are combined by CDR3 protein, so each entry shows the most common genes and DNA. This sample holds hundreds of thousands of distinct CDR3 sequences; around 20% were observed only once. Of the sample, about 3.5% falls within the top ten clones. Sequences were obtained from blood, either unsorted or a sorted T cell fraction (not recorded which). All receptors derive from a female donor with ankylosing spondylitis or in good health (not recorded which).

This sequence joins TRBV7-6 and TRBJ2-2; TRBD1 aligns across 7 bases. Germline loops: CDR1 SGHVS, CDR2 FNYEAQ. V shed 1 base, J shed 6 bases, and the junction held 8 bases outside the gene matches. The CDR3 runs 16 residues. The CDR3 sequence is CASSLVTGRIAGELFF. CDR3 nucleotides: TGTGCCAGCAGCTTAGTGACAGGGCGAATTGCCGGGGAGCTGTTTTTT. Full variable domain (missing parts from reference TRBV7-6 and TRBJ2-2): GAGVSQSPRYKVTKRGQDVALRCDPISGHVSLYWYRQALGQGPEFLTYFNYEAQQDKSGLPNDRFSAERPEGSISTLTIQRTEQRDSAMYRCASSLVTGRIAGELFFGEGSRLTVL.

This clonotype was seen at least ten times. The chain is built from TRBV5-1 and TRBJ1-1; a weak D match, TRBD1 (5 bases). Trimming pared 6 bases from V and 6 bases from J, leaving 18 bases between. Germline loops: CDR1 SGHRS, CDR2 YFSETQ. The CDR3 is made up of 14 amino acids. CDR3 in amino acids: CASTTLGTPAEAFF. The CDR3 nucleotides are TGCGCCAGCACCACCCTCGGGACGCCGGCTGAAGCTTTCTTT.

The rearrangement uses TRBV11-2 and TRBJ1-3, with D perhaps TRBD1 (5 bases). V was trimmed by 4 bases and J by 15 bases, leaving 19 bases between them. The germline V gene encodes CDR1 SGHAT and CDR2 FQNNGV. The CDR3 has 13 residues. CDR3 coding DNA: TGTGCCAGCAGCTCGTTGTATGTAGGGACCCCATATTTT. Its translation: CASSSLYVGTPYF.

The chain combines TRBV7-3 with TRBJ1-1, with D tentatively TRBD1 (6 bases). Trimming removed 1 base at V and 2 bases at J, with 8 bases between. CDR3 length: 14 residues. In germline, CDR1 is SGHTA, CDR2 FQGTGA. Written as DNA, the CDR3 is TGTGCCAGCAGCTTAATAGGGGGTAACACTGAAGCTTTCTTT. Translating gives CASSLIGGNTEAFF.

This clonotype was found a few times. This sequence joins TRBV7-2 and TRBJ1-2; a possible D gene is TRBD1 (5 bases). V was pared by 1 base and J by 4 bases, with 16 bases between. CDR1 and CDR2 (germline): SGHTA, FQGNSA. CDR3 length: 16 residues. The CDR3 loop is CASSLELARAGYGYTF. The CDR3 DNA reads as TGTGCCAGCAGCTTAGAACTAGCCAGGGCAGGCTATGGCTACACCTTC.

This clonotype showed up just a few times. The gene calls are TRBV20-1 and TRBJ2-3; D possibly matches TRBD1 or TRBD2 (6 bases each). This CDR3 is built from 14 residues. Trimming pared 6 bases from V and 3 bases from J, leaving 16 bases between. Germline V gives CDR1 DFQATT, CDR2 SNEGSKA (reference sequence). CDR3 bases: TGCAGTGCGAGGGGGGAACCGGAGACAGATACGCAGTATTTT. Its translation: CSARGEPETDTQYF.

Comment on this clonotype: The junction does not match germline at one end; this may be a read error. The rearrangement uses TRBV20-1 and TRBJ2-7; 7 bases line up with TRBD1. The CDR3 length is 15 residues. Germline lookup yields CDR1 DFQATT and CDR2 SNEGSKA (reference sequence). CDR3 DNA sequence: TGCAGTGCTGGCAGACAGGGCCCTTCCTCCTTCGAGCAGTACTTC. Translated, it gives CSAGRQGPSSFEQYF.

This clonotype has more than one count but fewer than ten. The V gene is TRBV5-5, the J gene TRBJ1-2, with D unclear. V was cut by 7 bases and J by 3 bases, with 7 bases left in between. This CDR3 spans 11 amino acids. Germline values: CDR1 SGHKS, CDR2 YYEKEE (reference sequence). CDR3 amino acids: CASGPYYGYTF. In DNA form, the CDR3 reads TGTGCCAGCGGGCCCTACTATGGCTACACCTTC.

This clonotype was seen many times. The chain joins TRBV12-3 or TRBV12-4 to TRBJ2-7; TRBD1 is a possible D gene (5 bases). With 3 bases removed from V and 6 bases from J, the gap between germline ends came to 12 bases. The CDR3 length is 13 residues. CDR3 in DNA: TGTGCCAGCAGTTTTGACAGTGCCCGCGAGCAGTACTTC. Encoded protein: CASSFDSAREQYF.

The J gene is TRBJ2-5, the V gene TRBV7-2; TRBD2 might be the D (5 bases). The CDR3 has 13 residues. Trimming took off 4 bases at V and 5 bases at J, with 11 bases between the two ends. CDR1 SGHTA and CDR2 FQGNSA come from the germline V gene. DNA for the CDR3: TGTGCCAGCAGCTCCACCGGGAAGGAGACCCAGTACTTC. This gives the protein CASSSTGKETQYF.

The chain is built from TRBV7-2 and TRBJ1-1; weak D call: TRBD1 (6 bases). The V gene lost 5 bases and the J gene lost 1 base, with 11 bases spanning the gap. Germline lookup yields CDR1 SGHTA and CDR2 FQGNSA. The CDR3 length is 14 residues. In DNA form, the CDR3 reads TGTGCCAGCAGCCCCTCGGGACAGAACACTGAAGCTTTCTTT. Translated, it gives CASSPSGQNTEAFF.

This clonotype has more than one count but fewer than ten. The chain joins TRBV10-3 to TRBJ1-1, with D maybe TRBD1 (6 bases). Trimming removed 11 bases at V and 0 bases at J, with 16 bases between. There are 14 residues in the CDR3. Per the germline V gene, CDR1 is ENHRY and CDR2 is SYGVKD. CDR3 coding DNA: TGTGCCGTCCATACCACAGGGTTGAACACTGAAGCTTTCTTT. This gives the protein CAVHTTGLNTEAFF.

The V and J genes are TRBV12-3 or TRBV12-4 and TRBJ1-1; D uncertain. Trimming took off 1 base at V and 7 bases at J, with 10 bases between the two ends. This CDR3 spans 13 amino acids. CDR3 nucleotides: TGTGCCAGCAGTTTAGTCGGCAGGCTTGAAGCTTTCTTT. Protein sequence: CASSLVGRLEAFF.

The rearrangement uses TRBV30 and TRBJ2-7; D might be TRBD2 (5 bases). V lost 3 bases to trimming and J lost 3 bases, with 12 bases between them. Germline V gene sequence: CDR1 GTSNPN, CDR2 SVGIG (reference sequence). The CDR3 consists of 13 residues. In DNA, the CDR3 is TGTGCCTGGAGCCGACTATCTGACTACGAGCAGTACTTC. This sequence encodes CAWSRLSDYEQYF.

The chain uses TRBV7-2 and TRBJ2-6; TRBD2 aligns across 9 bases. V was clipped by 6 bases and J by 3 bases; unmatched bases: 3. The CDR3 is made up of 15 amino acids. Germline V gene sequence: CDR1 SGHTA, CDR2 FQGNSA. CDR3: CASSSGSYGANVLTF. The CDR3 DNA follows: TGTGCCAGCAGTAGCGGGAGTTATGGGGCCAACGTCCTGACTTTC.

The gene calls are TRBV19 and TRBJ1-5, with D hard to call. Germline V gives CDR1 LNHDA, CDR2 SQIVND (reference sequence). The CDR3 totals 13 residues. Trimming removed 5 bases at V and 0 bases at J, with 5 bases between. In nucleotides, the CDR3 is TGTGCCAGTAGTTCCCTTAGCAATCAGCCCCAGCATTTT. Amino acids: CASSSLSNQPQHF.

The chain has TRBV6-5 and TRBJ2-7; tentatively, D is TRBD1 or TRBD2 (5 bases each). The CDR3 runs to 15 residues. CDR1 and CDR2 (germline): MNHEY, SVGAGI. With 0 bases removed from V and 2 bases from J, the gap between germline ends came to 11 bases. CDR3 bases: TGTGCCAGCAGTTACTCGGGGGACGGAACCTACGAGCAGTACTTC. Amino acid sequence: CASSYSGDGTYEQYF.

This clonotype was picked up a small number of times. V gene TRBV27 combines with J gene TRBJ2-3; D is unclear. V shed 5 bases and J shed 4 bases, with 19 bases lying between them. This CDR3 is built from 16 residues. Germline values: CDR1 MNHEY, CDR2 SMNVEV (reference sequence). The CDR3 protein is CASSPYSLTDADTQYF. DNA for the CDR3: TGTGCCAGCAGTCCCTACTCATTAACGGACGCAGATACGCAGTATTTT.

This chain uses TRBV6-5 with TRBJ2-5, with D possibly matching TRBD1 (5 bases). The CDR3 runs 13 residues. Per the germline V gene, CDR1 is MNHEY and CDR2 is SVGAGI. V shed 2 bases and J shed 3 bases, with 7 bases lying between them. The CDR3 loop reads CASSYKGEETQYF. The CDR3, as DNA: TGTGCCAGCAGTTACAAAGGGGAAGAGACCCAGTACTTC.

This chain joins TRBV18 and TRBJ2-1, with TRBD2 matching over 8 bases. This CDR3 is 15 amino acids long. CDR1 and CDR2 (germline): KGHSH, LQKENI. Germline trimming cut 6 bases from V and 2 bases from J; bases unmatched to any gene: 6. CDR3 region: CASSSSGRPYNEQFF. The CDR3 DNA sequence: TGTGCCAGCTCGTCAAGCGGGAGACCCTACAATGAGCAGTTCTTC.

The chain joins TRBV6-2 or TRBV6-3 to TRBJ2-5, with D unresolved. Germline V gene lookup returns CDR1 MNHEY and CDR2 SVGEGT. This CDR3 contains 13 residues. The V end was cut by 5 bases, the J end by 1 base, with 8 bases between. CDR3 loop: CASSHDSQETQYF. The CDR3 DNA reads TGTGCCAGCAGTCACGATTCCCAAGAGACCCAGTACTTC.

This clonotype appeared a few times. The rearrangement joins TRBV24-1 to TRBJ1-1; 7 nucleotides match TRBD1. Germline-derived CDR1 and CDR2 are KGHDR and SFDVKD. The CDR3 has 13 amino acids. V shed 7 bases, J shed 1 base, and the junction held 2 bases outside the gene matches. CDR3 sequence: CATRHRGNTEAFF. The CDR3 nucleotides are TGTGCCACCAGACACAGGGGGAACACTGAAGCTTTCTTT.

This clonotype was detected only a few times. This chain joins TRBV4-3 and TRBJ2-7; D not resolved. The ends were cut back, 1 base at V and 6 bases at J, with 7 bases in the middle. There are 12 residues in the CDR3. Germline loops: CDR1 LGHNA, CDR2 YSLEER. DNA of the CDR3: TGCGCCAGCAGCCAAGCAGGTAGCGAGCAGTACTTC. It encodes CASSQAGSEQYF.

CDR3 DNA sequence: TGCGCCAGCAGCCTACGGCCCCCCGGGACTAGCGGGAAAGAGACCCAGTACTTC. The encoded protein is CASSLRPPGTSGKETQYF. The V gene is TRBV4-3, the J gene TRBJ2-5; TRBD2 matches at 13 bases. This CDR3 has 18 amino acids. Germline trimming cut 4 bases from V and 3 bases from J; bases unmatched to any gene: 11. Germline loops: CDR1 LGHNA, CDR2 YSLEER.

This clonotype turned up a few times. This chain connects TRBV5-1 to TRBJ2-7, with 7 bases aligning to TRBD2. After removal of 5 bases from V and 5 bases from J, the junction contained 7 bases not matched to a gene. Germline values: CDR1 SGHRS, CDR2 YFSETQ. CDR3 length equals 13 residues. Written as DNA, the CDR3 is TGCGCCAGCAGTTCCTTAGCGGGCGACGAGCAGTACTTC. This codes for CASSSLAGDEQYF.

The genes are TRBV12-3 or TRBV12-4 and TRBJ2-7, with D possibly TRBD2 on 6 matching bases. This CDR3 contains 15 residues. Deletions cut 3 bases from V and 7 bases from J, with 19 bases between. CDR3 sequence reads: CASSFRLSGVGEQYF. CDR3 sequence (DNA): TGTGCCAGCAGTTTCCGTTTGTCGGGAGTCGGAGAGCAGTACTTC.

This clonotype was recorded a few times. The chain is built from TRBV20-1 and TRBJ2-3; TRBD2 matches 9 bases. Unmatched junction bases numbered 10, after V lost 6 bases and J lost 6 bases. This CDR3 region has 14 residues. CDR1 DFQATT and CDR2 SNEGSKA come from the germline V gene (reference sequence). Here the CDR3 DNA reads TGCAGTGCCAATAGCGGGAGAGTGACGGATACGCAGTATTTT. Its protein product is CSANSGRVTDTQYF.

The chain has TRBV10-1 and TRBJ2-1, with TRBD2 identical over 8 bases. This CDR3 spans 16 amino acids. V shed 2 bases, J shed 7 bases, and the junction held 10 bases outside the gene matches. CDR1 WNHNN and CDR2 SYGVQD come from the germline V gene (reference sequence). CDR3: CASSEGGSGRLNEQFF. The CDR3 nucleotides read TGCGCCAGCAGTGAGGGGGGAAGCGGGAGATTGAATGAGCAGTTCTTC.